This TCR beta chain was documented in a study of blood T cell repertoires in COVID-19. This CDR3 is 13 amino acids long. The germline gives CDR1 MNHEY, CDR2 SVGAGI. The J segment lost 1 base and the V segment lost 10 bases, leaving 5 bases of the junction unmatched. The method was immunoSEQ multiplex PCR; TCRdb's version includes in-frame clones alone and lacks a portion of them. The table records approximately 120,000 clones, 92% of them present only once. The rearrangement links TRBV6-5 to TRBJ1-1; 8 bases are a match to TRBD1. The sample comprised peripheral blood. This sequence originates from a man in his forties or fifties with COVID-19, enrolled during active disease. In DNA form, the CDR3 reads TGTGCCACCATAGACAGGGGGAACACTGAAGCTTTCTTT. Its protein product is CATIDRGNTEAFF.